What follows describes a single T cell receptor (beta chain). What this receptor recognizes is not known. Base qualities are not at hand, and no much larger clone is one base apart. Other DNA sequences in this sample translate to the same CDR3. The source of the sample is a study of shared clonotypes between healthy human individuals (dated by TCRdb to the early 2020s). Notes on the research overall: A couple of women and a few men aged 18 to 49 years were included in the cohort. For each donor, three plates each were used for CD4 naive and CD4 memory, two plates were used for CD8 naive, and one plate was used for CD8 memory. To estimate repertoire size and how much clonotype sharing occurs between individuals, the study deeply sequenced the blood TCR repertoires of five healthy adults. Different laboratories and diverse techniques were used to prepare libraries and sequence TCR repertoires, to increase sequencing depth and limit assay-specific biases. Between about 0.94 and 10 billion PBMCs per donor were obtained by leukapheresis. The study at large found these results: Pairwise subsampling indicated that sequencing depth was expected to affect the degree of clonotype sharing among donors. Larger estimated clonotype richness was generally found for naive subsets than for memory subsets. Because the study included a small number of donors, the genetic and exposure-history diversity represented was limited. When a few donors were compared, the shared fraction of clonotypes was about 5% for naive CD4, roughly 3.3% for naive CD8, 2.3% for memory CD4, and roughly 0.43% for memory CD8. Rarefaction of sorted-subset datasets indicated incomplete sequencing despite the large sequencing depth. Sampling was restricted to blood, and TCR repertoires in tissue are likely to differ from TCR repertoires in blood. Clonotypes shared by all four sorted-subset donors showed higher generation probabilities than non-shared clonotypes.

The donors were healthy, HIV-negative adults with no recently reported acute infections or vaccinations. All donors were Caucasian adults living in Nashville, Tennessee, USA. CD4+ T cells were enriched through magnetic negative selection, after which naive cells were positively selected on CD45RA and the remaining negative fraction served as the memory subset. Blood was obtained by leukapheresis, after which PBMCs were separated by Ficoll-Histopaque density gradient centrifugation and cryopreserved in liquid nitrogen vapor phase. Analytical flow cytometry was used to check the purity and quantity of each magnetically sorted T cell population. Each sorted fraction had its genomic DNA isolated and then quantified by UV absorbance on a Nanodrop 2000c. V was cut back by 2 bases and J by 5 bases, leaving a gap of 5 bases between them. Inclusive of the bounding cysteine and phenylalanine, the CDR3 is 12 residues long. CDR3 DNA only is kept here, 36 bases in frame from base 1. CDR1 SGHTA and CDR2 FQGTGA are derived from the germline V gene.

Using the deep immunoSEQ assay, multiplex PCR amplified TCR CDR3 regions from genomic DNA. Extracted genomic DNA from each cell subset was spread evenly across all wells of several immunoSEQ 96-well plates, with each plate serving as a replicate. For sorted subsets, 200 to 250 ng of genomic DNA, equivalent to some 33,000 T cell genomes, went into each replicate PCR. The purified libraries were quantified using a Qubit 3.0 fluorometer, sized with a Bioanalyzer 2100, and then quantified again using the KAPA Library Quantification kit. Every immunoSEQ 96-well plate was sequenced on a dedicated single-read 150-cycle Illumina NextSeq 550 flow cell. As for the authors' bioinformatics: Because the immunoSEQ output included only junctional sequences and no quality scores, the filtering could not be the same as the filtering used for full-length reads. To assign V/J genes and CDR3, sequences were annotated against IMGT germline references using PyIR, a Python wrapper for IgBLAST v1.9. Reads with weak V/J assignments (E-value above 1e-6), missing CDR3, stop codons, out-of-frame junctions, or ambiguous translated residues were removed. V3J clonotypes were defined as sequences sharing an identical inferred V gene, J gene, and CDR3 amino acid sequence. To compute the percentage overlap between repertoires, the number of shared unique clonotypes was divided by the size of the smaller repertoire. RTK rarefaction, the Chao1 estimator, and Recon v2.1 estimates of unobserved clonotypes were used to assess repertoire richness. Generation probabilities for all TCRbeta clonotypes obtained by the gDNA method from several donors were computed using OLGA. What TCRdb holds here is the immuneACCESS table cut down to in-frame rearrangements. Part of the clones is not present; checked against another copy, under half of the missing clones reflect an unresolved V gene, and the others are unexplained. That table supplies the V and J calls and clone size; D and trimming were determined from the DNA. A total of some 2.4 million clones appear in this sample, 93% of them only once. The ten largest clones take up about 0.34% of the sample.

The chain links TRBV7-3 with TRBJ2-3; no D segment can be confidently identified. Sequencing was done on a sample of naive CD4+ T cells from PBMCs. Per the publication, the cell subset or site label means: CD45RA+ positively selected. This TCR was recovered from a man younger than 35 in good health. Some clones in this sample may be carry-over from other donors' samples. The CDR3 is CASSLGLDTQYF. The sequenced DNA is TGTGCCAGCAGCTTAGGGCTAGATACGCAGTATTTT.